The 20 T cell receptor beta chains reported below all come from one sample, sequenced in a study of blood T cell repertoires in COVID-19. Assay: immunoSEQ multiplex PCR; the TCRdb copy retains only in-frame clones and omits some. The table has some 240,000 clones, approximately 78% seen once. Sequencing was carried out using peripheral blood. These receptors all come from an older woman with active or convalescent COVID-19.

The V call is TRBV5-6, the J call TRBJ1-1; 11 bases are a match to TRBD1. V lost 1 base and J lost 6; bases outside the gene matches: 8. The CDR3 sequence is 16 residues long. Germline-derived CDR1 and CDR2 are SGHDT and YYEEEE. CDR3 amino acids: CASSLWFPGQGAEAFF. The CDR3, as DNA: TGTGCCAGCAGCTTGTGGTTCCCGGGACAGGGGGCTGAAGCTTTCTTT.

The chain couples TRBV18 to TRBJ1-2; 7 bases are a match to TRBD1. The V gene's germline CDR1 is KGHSH and CDR2 LQKENI. The CDR3 spans 17 residues. The V and J ends lost 5 bases and 0 bases, in that order; junction bases with no gene match: 12. CDR3 protein: CASSSERTGPPNYGYTF. CDR3 nucleotide sequence: TGTGCCAGCTCATCGGAACGGACAGGTCCGCCTAACTATGGCTACACCTTC.

The gene calls are TRBV2 and TRBJ1-2, with TRBD1 matching over 10 bases. The germline V gene has CDR1 SNHLY and CDR2 FYNNEI. The CDR3 spans 14 residues. The trim removed 5 bases at V and 6 bases at J, leaving 6 bases unmatched. CDR3 nucleotides: TGTGCCAGCAGTAGACAGGGGGCGCCGGATGGCTACACCTTC. Translating gives CASSRQGAPDGYTF.

In this sample, this clone turned up once. The chain is built from TRBV5-5 and TRBJ1-1; 7 bases are a match to TRBD1. The CDR3 spans 17 residues. The germline gives CDR1 SGHKS, CDR2 YYEKEE (reference sequence). With 2 bases clipped from V and 3 bases from J, the junction kept 13 bases outside the gene matches. This CDR3 is CASSLAGGIGTDTEAFF. The CDR3 DNA reads TGTGCCAGCAGCTTAGCAGGGGGGATAGGAACGGACACTGAAGCTTTCTTT.

About this clone: Additional DNA sequences in this sample encode the identical CDR3. V usage is TRBV5-1 and J usage is TRBJ2-5, with TRBD2 identical over 8 bases. The V and J ends lost 0 bases and 5 bases, in that order; junction bases with no gene match: 3. CDR3 length: 14 residues. The germline CDR1 and CDR2 sequences are SGHRS and YFSETQ. Here the CDR3 DNA reads TGCGCCAGCAGCTTGGCCGGCGGGGGGGAGACCCAGTACTTC. Protein: CASSLAGGGETQYF.

This sequence joins TRBV21-1 and TRBJ1-1. TRBV21-1 is deemed a pseudogene. This CDR3 contains 17 residues. CDR3 loop: CASSKAGRGQMNTEAFF. CDR3 nucleotide sequence: TGTGCCAGCAGCAAAGCCGGGAGGGGACAAATGAACACTGAAGCTTTCTTT.

V is TRBV4-1 and J is TRBJ2-7; weak D call: TRBD1 (7 bases). In germline, CDR1 is MGHRA, CDR2 YSYEKL. The V gene lost 4 bases and the J gene lost 6 bases, with 13 bases spanning the gap. CDR3 length: 13 residues. Written as DNA, the CDR3 is TGCGCCAGCAGCCTCCTCCAGGGGGGCGAGCAGTACTTC. Translated: CASSLLQGGEQYF.

This clone was found a few times. The chain carries TRBV18 and TRBJ2-3; 7 bases line up with TRBD1. The germline CDR1 and CDR2 sequences are KGHSH and LQKENI. The CDR3 contains 16 residues. V lost 6 bases and J lost 5; bases outside the gene matches: 14. For the CDR3, the DNA is TGTGCCAGCTCTCCCGACAGGGACAAGTTCGGAGATACGCAGTATTTT. The encoded protein is CASSPDRDKFGDTQYF.

The J gene is TRBJ1-1, the V gene TRBV19, with a tentative D call TRBD1 (5 bases). Germline V gives CDR1 LNHDA, CDR2 SQIVND (reference sequence). The CDR3 consists of 15 residues. The ends were cut back, 1 base at V and 0 bases at J, with 9 bases in the middle. CDR3 protein: CASSIADSLNTEAFF. CDR3 nucleotide sequence: TGTGCCAGTAGTATAGCCGACAGTTTGAACACTGAAGCTTTCTTT.

The chain has TRBV7-3 and TRBJ2-7; 11 positions match TRBD1. Germline-derived CDR1 and CDR2 are SGHTA and FQGTGA. The CDR3 loop spans 16 amino acids. V gave up 2 bases and J gave up 1 base; unmatched junction bases: 4. DNA for the CDR3: TGTGCCAGCAGCTTAGGCGGGACAGGGGGGTCCTACGAGCAGTACTTC. Translated, it gives CASSLGGTGGSYEQYF.

The chain links TRBV5-1 to TRBJ1-3, with 9 bases matching TRBD1. V lost 4 bases, J lost 0 bases, and 5 bases stayed unmatched. The germline V gene encodes CDR1 SGHRS and CDR2 YFSETQ. This CDR3 is 16 amino acids long. For the CDR3, the DNA is TGCGCCAGCAGCACCGGGACAGGGCACTCTGGAAACACCATATATTTT. Its translation: CASSTGTGHSGNTIYF.

This chain joins TRBV9 and TRBJ2-4; D gene ambiguous. The CDR3 is 11 amino acids. Germline V gives CDR1 SGDLS, CDR2 YYNGEE. The V and J ends lost 3 bases and 6 bases respectively, with 4 bases between them. The CDR3 reads CASSDGNIQYF. In nucleotides, the CDR3 is TGTGCCAGCAGCGACGGAAACATTCAGTACTTC.

With regard to this clone: The same CDR3 is also encoded by other DNA sequences in this sample. This rearrangement joins TRBV5-1 to TRBJ2-2; 9 bases are shared with TRBD2. CDR1 is SGHRS and CDR2 is YFSETQ in the germline V gene. This CDR3 comprises 17 residues. Losses at the gene ends were 2 bases for V and 6 bases for J; bases not matched to a gene: 11. Here the CDR3 reads CASSLRLGGGASGELFF. CDR3 DNA sequence: TGCGCCAGCAGCTTACGACTCGGCGGGGGGGCCTCCGGGGAGCTGTTTTTT.

CDR3 amino acids: CASRGGLFQPQHF. The CDR3 DNA reads TGTGCCAGCAGGGGGGGGCTGTTTCAGCCCCAGCATTTT. The V and J genes are TRBV27 and TRBJ1-5; a weak D match, TRBD1 (6 bases). CDR3 length: 13 amino acids. Germline values: CDR1 MNHEY, CDR2 SMNVEV (reference sequence). With 6 bases removed from V and 6 bases from J, the gap between germline ends came to 12 bases.

The rearrangement uses TRBV27 and TRBJ2-1, with TRBD1 identical over 8 bases. In germline, CDR1 is MNHEY, CDR2 SMNVEV (reference sequence). There are 17 residues in the CDR3. J was trimmed by 3 bases and V by 6 bases; bases with no gene match: 13. The CDR3 bases are TGTGCCAGCAGATCCGCCAGGCAGGGGGCCCACTACAATGAGCAGTTCTTC. It specifies CASRSARQGAHYNEQFF.

The rearrangement joins TRBV6-2 or TRBV6-3 to TRBJ2-1; 11 bases match TRBD2. The CDR3 runs to 15 residues. Germline CDR1 is MNHEY and CDR2 is SVGEGT. V trimming: 2 bases; J trimming: 4 bases; junction bases outside the gene matches: 1. CDR3 sequence (DNA): TGTGCCAGCAGTTACGCTAGCGGGGGGTACAATGAGCAGTTCTTC. As protein: CASSYASGGYNEQFF.

The V call is TRBV19, the J call TRBJ1-1; TRBD1 matches 10 bases. Germline V CDR1 and CDR2: LNHDA, SQIVND (reference sequence). J was trimmed by 3 bases and V by 4 bases; bases with no gene match: 11. The CDR3 loop spans 17 amino acids. CDR3 residues: CASSKNSGTGDYTEAFF. In nucleotides, the CDR3 is TGTGCCAGTAGTAAAAATTCCGGGACAGGGGATTACACTGAAGCTTTCTTT.

The chain links TRBV27 to TRBJ2-5; 7 positions agree with TRBD1. CDR1 and CDR2 (germline): MNHEY, SMNVEV (reference sequence). J lost 1 base, V lost 5 bases, and 7 bases had no gene match. The CDR3 sequence is 15 residues long. The chain's CDR3 is CASSPTGAPQETQYF. In nucleotides, the CDR3 is TGTGCCAGCAGTCCTACAGGGGCCCCCCAAGAGACCCAGTACTTC.

In DNA form, the CDR3 reads TGTGCCAGCAGTTACTCAGGGAGAGGAGGCAATCAGCCCCAGCATTTT. Its translation is CASSYSGRGGNQPQHF. The chain combines TRBV6-5 with TRBJ1-5; D unresolved. V lost 0 bases and J 2 bases, leaving 11 bases between the germline ends. The CDR3 runs 16 residues. Germline CDR1 and CDR2: MNHEY and SVGAGI.

This rearrangement joins TRBV4-1 to TRBJ2-1; no firm D call. Germline CDR1 and CDR2: MGHRA and YSYEKL. V shed 1 base and J shed 1 base, with 5 bases lying between them. CDR3 size: 14 residues. The chain's CDR3 is CASSQAGSYNEQFF. The CDR3 nucleotides read TGCGCCAGCAGCCAAGCCGGTTCCTACAATGAGCAGTTCTTC.